The sequence of this T cell receptor (beta chain) was determined in a study of response to subunit inactivated influenza vaccine. The CDR3 covers 15 residues. V dropped 6 bases and J dropped 7; count of bases not matched to a gene: 13. Germline values: CDR1 SNHLY, CDR2 FYNNEI. Details on this clonotype: Its specificity is unknown.

Study-level results: It was the authors' suggestion that each seasonal influenza vaccination recruits few new T cells.

From the RT-PCR reads, TCRdb called clonotypes with MiXCR, one entry per CDR3 protein. The table lists 450,000 to 550,000 distinct CDR3 sequences, approximately 24% of them singletons. The rearrangement joins TRBV2 to TRBJ2-3, with TRBD1 matching over 7 bases. Sequences were derived from CD4+ T cells sorted from PBMCs, sampled around 5 days after vaccination. The clonotype originates from a man aged 45 to 65 who received an inactivated influenza vaccine. The CDR3 is CASRDREQYSYTQYF. CDR3 in DNA: TGTGCCAGCAGAGACAGGGAACAGTACTCCTATACGCAGTATTTT.